One and the same sample provided the 10 T cell receptor beta chains below, sequenced in a study of blood T cell repertoires in COVID-19. The repertoire was sequenced with immunoSEQ multiplex PCR; TCRdb's copy has only in-frame clones and lacks some. The data show approximately 500,000 clones, with roughly 89% seen just once and over 0.7% held by the top ten. Source material: peripheral blood. Receptor source: a man aged 18 to 30 with COVID-19, enrolled during active disease.

This clone occurred a few times. The chain joins TRBV6-5 to TRBJ1-3, with 9 bases aligning to TRBD1. Germline V gene data show CDR1 as MNHEY and CDR2 as SVGAGI. The CDR3 is 14 residues long. Unmatched junction bases numbered 5, after V lost 11 bases and J lost 0 bases. CDR3 sequence reads: CASGQGFSGNTIYF. The CDR3, as DNA: TGTGCCTCTGGACAGGGGTTCTCTGGAAACACCATATATTTT.

The V and J genes are TRBV11-2 and TRBJ1-2, with TRBD1 matching over 9 bases. The CDR3 totals 15 residues. Germline V gene data show CDR1 as SGHAT and CDR2 as FQNNGV. Trimming removed 8 bases from V and 8 bases from J; junction bases left unmatched: 15. The CDR3 reads CASARTGQGRGGYTF. CDR3 DNA sequence: TGTGCCAGCGCCAGAACCGGACAGGGGAGAGGGGGCTACACCTTC.

V usage is TRBV11-3 and J usage is TRBJ2-3; TRBD1 aligns across 9 bases. CDR1 is SGHNT, CDR2 YENEEA, per germline. The ends lost 5 bases at V and 6 bases at J; junction bases unmatched: 6. CDR3 length: 14 residues. Here the CDR3 reads CASSPGTGSDTQYF. CDR3 nucleotide sequence: TGTGCCAGCAGCCCCGGGACAGGGAGTGATACGCAGTATTTT.

The chain is built from TRBV19 and TRBJ1-6; the D gene is possibly TRBD1 (6 bases). V was pared by 10 bases and J by 0 bases, with 13 bases between. From germline, CDR1 is LNHDA and CDR2 SQIVND (reference sequence). There are 15 residues in the CDR3. The CDR3 nucleotides read TGTGCCACCAGGGGTCCGAGCTCCTATAATTCACCCCTCCACTTT. It codes for CATRGPSSYNSPLHF.

The chain recombines TRBV5-6 with TRBJ1-1, with 7 bases fitting TRBD1. J lost 1 base, V lost 7 bases, and 4 bases had no gene match. CDR1 and CDR2 (germline): SGHDT, YYEEEE. This CDR3 region has 13 residues. CDR3 sequence reads: CASSGQSNTEAFF. For the CDR3, the DNA is TGTGCCAGCTCGGGACAGTCGAACACTGAAGCTTTCTTT. The full variable domain, its missing parts supplied by reference TRBV5-6 and TRBJ1-1, is DAGVTQSPTHLIKTRGQQVTLRCSPKSGHDTVSWYQQALGQGPQFIFQYYEEEERQRGNFPDRFSGHQFPNYSSELNVNALLLGDSALYLCASSGQSNTEAFFGQGTRLTVV.

The CDR3 DNA is TGTGCCAGCAGCGTAGGGGGACAGACCGAAGCTTTCTTT. Residues: CASSVGGQTEAFF. This chain uses TRBV9 with TRBJ1-1; 7 bases line up with TRBD1. V gave up 0 bases and J gave up 8 bases; unmatched junction bases: 4. There are 13 residues in the CDR3. Germline lookup yields CDR1 SGDLS and CDR2 YYNGEE. Combining the CDR3 with reference TRBV9 and TRBJ1-1 gives the whole variable domain DSGVTQTPKHLITATGQRVTLRCSPRSGDLSVYWYQQSLDQGLQFLIQYYNGEERAKGNILERFSAQQFPDLHSELNLSSLELGDSALYFCASSVGGQTEAFFGQGTRLTVV.

This chain uses TRBV2 with TRBJ1-2, with D possibly TRBD1 on 5 matching bases. This CDR3 has 11 amino acids. Germline values: CDR1 SNHLY, CDR2 FYNNEI. V lost 7 bases to trimming and J lost 8 bases, with 11 bases between them. The CDR3 spells CASTQGSGYTF. The CDR3 DNA is TGTGCCAGCACTCAGGGATCCGGCTACACCTTC.

The chain carries TRBV19 and TRBJ2-2; TRBD1 aligns across 8 bases. The CDR3 has 14 residues. CDR1 is LNHDA, CDR2 SQIVND, per germline (reference sequence). V was clipped by 5 bases and J by 7 bases; unmatched bases: 6. CDR3 loop: CASSWQGAGGELFF. The CDR3 nucleotides read TGTGCCAGTAGTTGGCAGGGGGCTGGCGGGGAGCTGTTTTTT.

The V and J genes are TRBV15 and TRBJ1-4; D not certain. Trimming removed 0 bases from V and 0 bases from J, with 8 bases in between. Germline values: CDR1 LNHNV, CDR2 YYDKDF (reference sequence). The CDR3 contains 16 residues. This CDR3 is CATSREQSSTNEKLFF. The CDR3 coding sequence is TGTGCCACCAGCAGAGAACAGAGTTCAACTAATGAAAAACTGTTTTTT.

V is TRBV2 and J is TRBJ1-5; 10 positions agree with TRBD1. The CDR3 is made up of 15 amino acids. J lost 4 bases, V lost 4 bases, and 4 bases had no gene match. CDR1 is SNHLY, CDR2 FYNNEI, per germline. The CDR3 coding sequence is TGTGCCAGCAGTGGGGGACAGGGGATAAATCAGCCCCAGCATTTT. It translates to CASSGGQGINQPQHF.